This TCR beta chain was recovered during a study of blood T cell repertoires in COVID-19. For the study at large: Acute-phase and convalescent COVID-19 samples originated in the United States, Italy and Spain.

This CDR3 is built from 13 residues. In germline, CDR1 is SGHTA, CDR2 FQGNSA. The V and J ends lost 1 base and 7 bases respectively, with 8 bases between them. Methods used by the authors: It was from reference gene primer amplification that nucleated cell counts were estimated. Libraries were prepared by immunoSEQ multiplex PCR; TCRdb keeps only in-frame clonotypes and omits some of them. The D gene and trimming were derived from the DNA, and the V and J assignments and clone size from that table. This sample has 300,000 to 350,000 clones, with roughly 90% found just once. The sequence came from a man younger than 30 with active or convalescent COVID-19. V is TRBV7-2 and J is TRBJ1-5, with D possibly matching TRBD1 (6 bases). Input material: peripheral blood. The CDR3 sequence: CASSLETGQPQHF. In DNA, the CDR3 is TGTGCCAGCAGCTTAGAAACAGGGCAGCCCCAGCATTTT.